These T cell receptor beta chains were read from a single sample in a study of blood T cell repertoires in COVID-19. TCRdb keeps only in-frame clones here, not all; method: immunoSEQ multiplex PCR. The data contain some 80,000 clones, roughly 86% of them singletons. The sequenced sample consisted of peripheral blood. These TCRs come from a man at least 80 years old with active or convalescent COVID-19. CDR3s include the opening cysteine and the closing phenylalanine or tryptophan. The order of the fields is J gene, D gene, clone size, V gene, CDR3 protein, CDR3 DNA. A D gene is named only where the DNA matches it firmly. For some rows the clone size is stated as once, few or many, or as a class when expanded; others skip it.

J gene: TRBJ2-2; D gene: -; clone size: -; V gene: TRBV10-1; CDR3 protein: CASSESMRVGNTGELFF; CDR3 DNA: TGCGCCAGCAGTGAGTCGATGAGGGTGGGTAACACCGGGGAGCTGTTTTTT
J gene: TRBJ1-2; D gene: TRBD1; clone size: -; V gene: TRBV5-1; CDR3 protein: CASSLDGTGGFGYTF; CDR3 DNA: TGCGCCAGCAGCTTAGATGGGACAGGGGGCTTTGGCTACACCTTC
J gene: TRBJ1-1; D gene: -; clone size: -; V gene: TRBV9; CDR3 protein: CASSLSGATEAFF; CDR3 DNA: TGTGCCAGCAGCCTATCAGGGGCCACTGAAGCTTTCTTT
J gene: TRBJ1-2; D gene: TRBD1; clone size: -; V gene: TRBV11-3; CDR3 protein: CASSLDGTGNGYTF; CDR3 DNA: TGTGCCAGCAGCTTAGATGGGACAGGGAATGGCTACACCTTC
J gene: TRBJ1-2; D gene: TRBD1; clone size: -; V gene: TRBV10-3; CDR3 protein: CAISAGTGGSGYTF; CDR3 DNA: TGTGCCATCAGTGCCGGGACAGGGGGCTCTGGCTACACCTTC
J gene: TRBJ2-3; D gene: TRBD2; clone size: -; V gene: TRBV5-8; CDR3 protein: CASSSGLAGVTDTQYF; CDR3 DNA: TGTGCCAGCAGCTCGGGACTAGCGGGAGTCACAGATACGCAGTATTTT
J gene: TRBJ2-1; D gene: -; clone size: -; V gene: TRBV28; CDR3 protein: CASSSTGLRPYNEQFF; CDR3 DNA: TGTGCCAGCAGTTCCACAGGGTTGCGCCCTTACAATGAGCAGTTCTTC
J gene: TRBJ1-1; D gene: -; clone size: -; V gene: TRBV11-3; CDR3 protein: CASSWVGVEAFF; CDR3 DNA: TGTGCCAGCAGCTGGGTGGGAGTTGAAGCTTTCTTT
J gene: TRBJ1-6; D gene: -; clone size: -; V gene: TRBV28; CDR3 protein: CASSLLQNNSPLHF; CDR3 DNA: TGTGCCAGCAGTTTATTACAGAATAATTCACCCCTCCACTTT
J gene: TRBJ1-2; D gene: TRBD1; clone size: -; V gene: TRBV5-4; CDR3 protein: CASTKSRDRVKGYTF; CDR3 DNA: TGTGCCAGCACCAAGTCCCGGGACAGGGTTAAAGGCTACACCTTC
J gene: TRBJ2-3; D gene: TRBD1; clone size: -; V gene: TRBV18; CDR3 protein: CASSPTPRTGGGTQYF; CDR3 DNA: TGTGCCAGCTCACCCACCCCGCGGACAGGGGGCGGTACGCAGTATTTT
J gene: TRBJ2-3; D gene: TRBD2; clone size: once; V gene: TRBV5-1; CDR3 protein: CASREGLAGGDTQYF; CDR3 DNA: TGCGCCAGCAGAGAGGGACTAGCGGGAGGTGATACGCAGTATTTT